This T cell receptor beta chain was identified during a study of blood T cell repertoires in COVID-19. Background on the study: COVID-19 samples, acute and convalescent, were from the United States, Italy and Spain. In each case, the material was cDNA or gDNA derived from T cells, B-cell-depleted T cells, or PBMCs.

Trimming left V 3 bases short and J 2 bases short, with 15 bases between. This CDR3 comprises 15 residues. The germline V gene encodes CDR1 SGDLS and CDR2 YYNGEE. Source study methods: Estimates of nucleated cell counts were drawn from the amplification of reference gene primers. Measured with immunoSEQ multiplex PCR; TCRdb has only the in-frame clones, and not every one. The D gene and trimming were derived from the DNA, and the V and J assignments and clone size from that table. Of about 35,000 clones in the sample, 80% to 90% were seen once. The source of this sequence is a man aged 50 to 60 with acute or convalescent COVID-19. V is TRBV9 and J is TRBJ2-7; tentative D call: TRBD2 (7 bases). The sample consisted of peripheral blood. The CDR3 region is CASSEGGQGPYEQYF. DNA of the CDR3: TGTGCCAGCAGCGAGGGGGGGCAGGGGCCCTACGAGCAGTACTTC.